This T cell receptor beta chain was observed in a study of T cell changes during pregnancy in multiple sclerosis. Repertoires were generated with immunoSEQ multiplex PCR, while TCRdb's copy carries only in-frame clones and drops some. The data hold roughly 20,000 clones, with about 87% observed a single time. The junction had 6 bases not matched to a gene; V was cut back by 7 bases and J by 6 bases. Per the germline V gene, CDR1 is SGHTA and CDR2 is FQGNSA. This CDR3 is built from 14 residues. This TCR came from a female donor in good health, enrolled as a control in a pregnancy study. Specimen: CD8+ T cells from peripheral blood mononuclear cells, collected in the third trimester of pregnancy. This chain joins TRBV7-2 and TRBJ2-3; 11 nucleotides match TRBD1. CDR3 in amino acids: CASTGQGAYDTQYF. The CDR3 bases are TGTGCCAGCACCGGACAGGGGGCGTACGATACGCAGTATTTT.